The 13 T cell receptor beta chains reported below all come from one sample, sequenced in a study of Graves' ophthalmopathy and Graves' hyperthyroidism. Amplification targeted the TCR beta CDR3 regions, with RNA transcripts as the source material. HTBI-primed first-round RT-PCR preceded second-round multiplex PCR. TCRdb analysed the multiplex PCR reads with MiXCR anew, one entry per CDR3 protein. The data show about 400,000 distinct CDR3 sequences, around 16% seen once. Sequencing used peripheral blood. The receptors were gathered from a woman between 18 and 29 years old with Graves' ophthalmopathy.

Details on this clonotype: Given a much more abundant clone one base away, this may be a read error. Given the absence of the conserved phenylalanine or tryptophan at the CDR3 end, a read error is likely. The genes are TRBV6-2 or TRBV6-3 and TRBJ2-7; weak D call: TRBD1 (6 bases). Looked up from germline, CDR1 is MNHEY and CDR2 is SVGEGT. V lost 2 bases and J lost 3, with 17 bases in between. There are 16 residues in the CDR3. CDR3 DNA sequence: TGTGCCAGCAGTTACATCTCAACAGGGCTTATCTACGAGCAGTACCTC. Residues: CASSYISTGLIYEQYL.

This chain joins TRBV27 and TRBJ2-7; D ambiguous. V was cut by 7 bases and J by 0 bases, with 13 bases left in between. Germline lookup yields CDR1 MNHEY and CDR2 SMNVEV (reference sequence). The CDR3 length is 14 residues. CDR3 region: CASTPTESSYEQYF. CDR3 DNA sequence: TGTGCCAGCACCCCCACAGAGAGCTCCTACGAGCAGTACTTC.

This clonotype was seen at least ten times. This chain uses TRBV7-8 with TRBJ1-5; no definite D call. Germline V gene lookup returns CDR1 SGHVS and CDR2 FQNEAQ. V lost 2 bases to trimming and J lost 6 bases, with 8 bases between them. This CDR3 spans 13 amino acids. Here the CDR3 reads CASSLFKGQPQHF. The CDR3 DNA follows: TGTGCCAGCAGCTTATTCAAGGGTCAGCCCCAGCATTTT. Combining the CDR3 with reference TRBV7-8 and TRBJ1-5 gives the whole variable domain GAGVSQSPRYKVAKRGQDVALRCDPISGHVSLFWYQQALGQGPEFLTYFQNEAQLDKSGLPSDRFFAERPEGSVSTLKIQRTQQEDSAVYLCASSLFKGQPQHFGDGTRLSIL.

This clonotype was seen repeatedly, ten times or more. This chain joins TRBV19 and TRBJ2-7; 10 positions match TRBD1. CDR3 size: 16 residues. The trim removed 5 bases at V and 5 bases at J, leaving 12 bases unmatched. The germline gives CDR1 LNHDA, CDR2 SQIVND (reference sequence). The DNA of the CDR3 is TGTGCCAGTAGTCACTCCCGGGACAGGGGTGTGCACGAGCAGTACTTC. Amino acids: CASSHSRDRGVHEQYF.

This clonotype was detected ten times or more. J is TRBJ2-2 and V is TRBV12-3 or TRBV12-4, with D unresolved. The CDR3 length is 15 residues. Between the trimmed V and J ends, which lost 4 bases and 2 bases, there was a span of 11 bases. The CDR3 reads CASSSELSNTGELFF. CDR3 nucleotide sequence: TGTGCCAGCAGTTCAGAGCTGTCCAACACCGGGGAGCTGTTTTTT.

This clonotype was seen many times. The chain carries TRBV4-3 and TRBJ2-7; D is perhaps TRBD2 (6 bases). Germline CDR1 and CDR2: LGHNA and YSLEER. The CDR3 extends over 16 amino acids. The V gene lost 0 bases and the J gene lost 5 bases, with 17 bases spanning the gap. The CDR3 DNA is TGCGCCAGCAGCCAAGATCTGCGGGGACCTAGGAACGAGCAGTACTTC. It yields the protein CASSQDLRGPRNEQYF.

This clonotype was seen repeatedly, ten times or more. The chain couples TRBV2 to TRBJ1-5, with TRBD1 identical over 7 bases. Germline-derived CDR1 and CDR2 are SNHLY and FYNNEI. The CDR3 contains 16 residues. V trimming: 8 bases; J trimming: 0 bases; junction bases outside the gene matches: 10. The CDR3 DNA reads as TGTGCCAGCCACGGGGCGGGACAGCGTAGCAATCAGCCCCAGCATTTT. It translates to CASHGAGQRSNQPQHF.

This clonotype was detected once. The CDR3 nucleotides read TGTGCCTGGAGTCGGACAGAGAACACTGAAGCTTTCTTT. Protein sequence: CAWSRTENTEAFF. The V gene is TRBV30, the J gene TRBJ1-1; weak D call: TRBD1 (6 bases). The CDR3 loop spans 13 amino acids. The germline CDR1 and CDR2 sequences are GTSNPN and SVGIG (reference sequence). V dropped 2 bases and J dropped 1 base, with 8 bases sitting between them.

This clonotype showed up many times. This chain joins TRBV7-3 and TRBJ2-2, with 8 nucleotides matching TRBD2. After removal of 1 base from V and 0 bases from J, the junction contained 4 bases not matched to a gene. The germline gives CDR1 SGHTA, CDR2 FQGTGA. The CDR3 covers 17 residues. CDR3 amino acids: CASSLRTSPTNTGELFF. In DNA form, the CDR3 reads TGTGCCAGCAGCTTAAGGACTAGCCCAACGAACACCGGGGAGCTGTTTTTT.

To note about this clonotype: Possible read error: a much larger clone is one base away. The CDR3 region has the DNA TGTGCCGGCTCACCCCCGGACAGCTCCTACGAGCAGTACTTC. As protein: CAGSPPDSSYEQYF. The V and J genes are TRBV18 and TRBJ2-7, with D possibly TRBD1 on 6 matching bases. CDR1 and CDR2 from the germline V gene are KGHSH and LQKENI. The CDR3 consists of 14 residues. Full variable domain (outside the CDR3, taken from reference TRBV18 and TRBJ2-7): NAGVMQNPRHLVRRRGQEARLRCSPMKGHSHVYWYRQLPEEGLKFMVYLQKENIIDESGMPKERFSAEFPKEGPSILRIQQVVRGDSAAYFCAGSPPDSSYEQYFGPGTRLTVT.

There are many counts of this clonotype. The chain couples TRBV19 to TRBJ1-2; 8 bases match TRBD1. The V segment lost 9 bases and the J segment 5 bases; nucleotides outside the gene matches: 17. Germline CDR1 LNHDA, CDR2 SQIVND (reference sequence). This CDR3 is 16 amino acids long. CDR3 loop: CASSRPPGQAFYGYTF. DNA of the CDR3: TGTGCCAGCAGCCGCCCCCCGGGACAGGCGTTTTATGGCTACACCTTC.

This clonotype was recorded many times. The chain has TRBV29-1 and TRBJ2-5, with TRBD2 matching over 8 bases. The V gene's germline CDR1 is SQVTM and CDR2 ANQGSEA. The CDR3 totals 13 residues. V was clipped by 7 bases and J by 4 bases; unmatched bases: 8. CDR3 sequence: CSASRGGGETQYF. DNA for the CDR3: TGCAGCGCCTCCCGGGGGGGTGGAGAGACCCAGTACTTC.

This clonotype was recorded at least ten times. The genes are TRBV13 and TRBJ1-6, with D maybe TRBD1 (5 bases). The V gene's germline CDR1 is PRHDT and CDR2 FYEKMQ (reference sequence). V was pared by 4 bases and J by 0 bases, with 16 bases between. This CDR3 has 18 residues. CDR3 residues: CASSSSSGLGSYNSPLHF. DNA of the CDR3: TGTGCCAGCAGCTCGTCGTCGGGGCTGGGCTCCTATAATTCACCCCTCCACTTT.